Each of the 24 T cell receptor beta chains below was sequenced from the same sample in a study of a mutant IDH1 vaccine in newly diagnosed glioma. Only in-frame clones appear in the TCRdb table, and some are missing; sequencing was by immunoSEQ multiplex PCR. The top ten hold under 2.5% of the sample, which has some 52,000 clones, 91% seen once. Which antigens these TCRs recognize remains unknown. Time point noted: week 11, during vaccination. Topical imiquimod accompanied each vaccine dose, which consisted of 300 ug of mutant IDH1 20-mer peptide. The material sequenced was PBMCs, taken from a glioma patient whose treatment included an IDH1 peptide vaccine. The receptors originated from a man aged 45 to 65 with glioma.

V gene TRBV5-5 combines with J gene TRBJ1-6, with D possibly matching TRBD1 (5 bases). The CDR3 spans 14 residues. The germline V gene has CDR1 SGHKS and CDR2 YYEKEE (reference sequence). The germline V and J ends were trimmed by 4 bases and 8 bases, with 13 bases remaining between them. CDR3 in DNA: TGTGCCAGCAGCGGGGGGAGGCTTGATTCACCCCTCCACTTT. This encodes CASSGGRLDSPLHF.

This clone was found once. J is TRBJ2-7 and V is TRBV7-2, with no clear D. V lost 4 bases and J 6 bases, leaving 7 bases between the germline ends. Germline CDR1 reads SGHTA; CDR2 reads FQGNSA. There are 11 residues in the CDR3. This CDR3 is CASSSLPEQYF. In DNA form, the CDR3 reads TGTGCCAGCAGCTCCCTGCCCGAGCAGTACTTC.

CDR3 DNA: TGCGCCAGCAGCCAAGAGGGGCGCGGGGGCCTTTACGAGCAGTACTTC. This sequence encodes CASSQEGRGGLYEQYF. The chain couples TRBV4-1 to TRBJ2-7, with D perhaps matching TRBD2 (7 bases). V lost 0 bases to trimming and J lost 4 bases, with 16 bases between them. The length of the CDR3 is 16 residues. Germline CDR1 and CDR2: MGHRA and YSYEKL.

J is TRBJ2-4 and V is TRBV27, with D perhaps matching TRBD2 (6 bases). The CDR3 is made up of 18 amino acids. The germline V gene has CDR1 MNHEY and CDR2 SMNVEV (reference sequence). V lost 2 bases, J lost 5 bases, and 22 bases lay in between. The DNA for the CDR3 is TGTGCCAGCAGTTTAAGCCCCTTCGGGGGAAGTGCGGAAAACATTCAGTACTTC. Translation gives CASSLSPFGGSAENIQYF.

The chain employs TRBV4-2 and TRBJ1-1; D gene uncertain. Trimming took off 0 bases at V and 1 base at J, with 9 bases between the two ends. This CDR3 contains 15 residues. The germline V gene encodes CDR1 LGHNA and CDR2 YNFKEQ. The CDR3 DNA follows: TGTGCCAGCAGCCAAGATAGGGAGAAGAACACTGAAGCTTTCTTT. This sequence encodes CASSQDREKNTEAFF.

V and J are TRBV19 and TRBJ1-2, with D possibly matching TRBD1 (6 bases). CDR1 and CDR2 (germline): LNHDA, SQIVND (reference sequence). The CDR3 covers 14 residues. The V end was cut by 6 bases, the J end by 4 bases, with 15 bases between. The CDR3 DNA follows: TGTGCCAGTAGCACATACGGACAGATCTATGGCTACACCTTC. It encodes CASSTYGQIYGYTF.

The chain employs TRBV6-1 and TRBJ2-6; the D is unclear. The CDR3 loop spans 14 amino acids. CDR1 and CDR2 (germline): MNHNS, SASEGT. V lost 6 bases and J lost 0, with 6 bases in between. The CDR3 DNA follows: TGTGCCAGCAGGATTATCTCTGGGGCCAACGTCCTGACTTTC. This translates into CASRIISGANVLTF.

The chain joins TRBV2 to TRBJ2-3; 9 bases line up with TRBD2. The germline V gene encodes CDR1 SNHLY and CDR2 FYNNEI. V dropped 10 bases and J dropped 4; count of bases not matched to a gene: 6. CDR3 size: 13 residues. CDR3 DNA sequence: TGTGCCATCCTGGGGACTAGCTCAGATACGCAGTATTTT. Amino acid sequence: CAILGTSSDTQYF.

The chain employs TRBV5-6 and TRBJ2-7; maybe TRBD1 (5 bases). The CDR3 covers 13 residues. Germline lookup yields CDR1 SGHDT and CDR2 YYEEEE. The V and J ends lost 4 bases and 1 base respectively, with 9 bases between them. CDR3 nucleotides: TGTGCCAGCAGCCCGGACACTTCCTACGAGCAGTACTTC. It codes for CASSPDTSYEQYF.

J is TRBJ1-5 and V is TRBV11-2, with D tentatively TRBD1 (5 bases). The V end was cut by 3 bases, the J end by 6 bases, with 15 bases between. This CDR3 has 15 amino acids. Germline V gives CDR1 SGHAT, CDR2 FQNNGV. CDR3 DNA sequence: TGTGCCAGCAGCTTCCTGGCAGGGAATGGTCAGCCCCAGCATTTT. Its translation: CASSFLAGNGQPQHF.

The gene calls are TRBV4-1 and TRBJ2-4, with a weak D call TRBD1 (5 bases). This CDR3 contains 19 residues. CDR1 and CDR2 from the germline V gene are MGHRA and YSYEKL. Trimming took 1 base from V and 1 from J, leaving 20 bases between them. The chain's CDR3 is CASSQGGGRQISAKNIQYF. DNA for the CDR3: TGCGCCAGCAGCCAAGGGGGCGGACGTCAAATCTCGGCCAAAAACATTCAGTACTTC.

V is TRBV30 and J is TRBJ1-3; D is uncertain. Trimming pared 3 bases from V and 2 bases from J, leaving 11 bases between. The germline gives CDR1 GTSNPN, CDR2 SVGIG (reference sequence). The CDR3 runs 14 residues. This CDR3 is CAWRGEGTGNTIYF. The DNA of the CDR3 is TGTGCCTGGAGGGGAGAGGGCACTGGAAACACCATATATTTT.

The chain has TRBV23-1 and TRBJ1-4, with D unresolved. TRBV23-1 carries the ORF label, with uncertain function. This CDR3 region has 15 residues. Trimming took off 4 bases at V and 3 bases at J, with 12 bases between the two ends. The CDR3 sequence is CASSPSREANEKLFF. The CDR3 bases are TGCGCCAGCAGTCCTTCCCGGGAAGCTAATGAAAAACTGTTTTTT.

The V call is TRBV7-6, the J call TRBJ2-7; D might be TRBD2 (7 bases). Between the trimmed V and J ends, which lost 0 bases and 6 bases, there was a span of 15 bases. The CDR3 covers 15 residues. Germline V gene sequence: CDR1 SGHVS, CDR2 FNYEAQ. The CDR3 here is CASSLAGGGVGEQYF. CDR3 bases: TGTGCCAGCAGCTTAGCTGGAGGGGGGGTGGGCGAGCAGTACTTC. The whole variable domain, filled in from reference TRBV7-6 and TRBJ2-7, reads GAGVSQSPRYKVTKRGQDVALRCDPISGHVSLYWYRQALGQGPEFLTYFNYEAQQDKSGLPNDRFSAERPEGSISTLTIQRTEQRDSAMYRCASSLAGGGVGEQYFGPGTRLTVT.

The chain uses TRBV20-1 and TRBJ1-2; TRBD1 matches at 10 bases. Germline V gene lookup returns CDR1 DFQATT and CDR2 SNEGSKA (reference sequence). CDR3 size: 11 residues. The CDR3 here is CRTGGSYGYTF. For the CDR3, the DNA is TGCAGGACAGGGGGCAGCTATGGCTACACCTTC.

The V call is TRBV11-3, the J call TRBJ2-3; unclear D gene. The CDR3 runs 14 residues. Germline CDR1 and CDR2: SGHNT and YENEEA. V was pared by 0 bases and J by 3 bases, with 7 bases between. CDR3 loop: CASSLDRWTDTQYF. The CDR3 DNA follows: TGTGCCAGCAGCTTAGATCGGTGGACAGATACGCAGTATTTT. Full variable domain (remainder filled in from reference TRBV11-3 and TRBJ2-3): EAGVVQSPRYKIIEKKQPVAFWCNPISGHNTLYWYLQNLGQGPELLIRYENEEAVDDSQLPKDRFSAERLKGVDSTLKIQPAELGDSAVYLCASSLDRWTDTQYFGPGTRLTVL.

This chain uses TRBV30 with TRBJ2-7, with 10 bases fitting TRBD1. Trimming took 3 bases from V and 1 from J; bases not matched to a gene: 3. This CDR3 has 14 residues. In germline, CDR1 is GTSNPN, CDR2 SVGIG (reference sequence). In DNA form, the CDR3 reads TGTGCCTGGAGGAGACAGGGGGCTTCCTACGAGCAGTACTTC. Amino acid sequence: CAWRRQGASYEQYF.

The V call is TRBV5-1, the J call TRBJ1-1; no reliable D call. Germline V gives CDR1 SGHRS, CDR2 YFSETQ. This CDR3 contains 16 residues. V gave up 4 bases and J gave up 0 bases, with 16 bases separating them. The CDR3 here is CASSPHRSLVNTEAFF. CDR3 bases: TGCGCCAGCAGCCCGCACCGTTCGTTAGTGAACACTGAAGCTTTCTTT.

This clone came up once. The chain combines TRBV7-6 with TRBJ2-1, with 8 bases that match TRBD2. CDR1 SGHVS and CDR2 FNYEAQ come from the germline V gene. V was clipped by 1 base and J by 7 bases; unmatched bases: 12. The CDR3 consists of 17 residues. CDR3 protein: CASSLGLRGPSGNEQFF. CDR3 nucleotide sequence: TGTGCCAGCAGCTTAGGTCTCAGGGGTCCTAGCGGGAATGAGCAGTTCTTC.

The chain is built from TRBV19 and TRBJ2-7; TRBD2 matches at 14 bases. The V segment lost 4 bases and the J segment 4 bases; nucleotides outside the gene matches: 3. There are 15 residues in the CDR3. Germline V CDR1 and CDR2: LNHDA, SQIVND (reference sequence). CDR3 bases: TGTGCCAGTAGTACCCGGACTAGCGGGAGGTACGAGCAGTACTTC. It encodes CASSTRTSGRYEQYF. The full variable domain, rest sourced from reference TRBV19 and TRBJ2-7, is DGGITQSPKYLFRKEGQNVTLSCEQNLNHDAMYWYRQDPGQGLRLIYYSQIVNDFQKGDIAEGYSVSREKKESFPLTVTSAQKNPTAFYLCASSTRTSGRYEQYFGPGTRLTVT.

The chain combines TRBV2 with TRBJ2-1, with TRBD1 as a possible D gene (6 bases). The CDR3 totals 12 residues. V lost 8 bases and J 7 bases, leaving 12 bases between the germline ends. Germline V gives CDR1 SNHLY, CDR2 FYNNEI. The CDR3 region is CASRQVLNEQFF. The DNA of the CDR3 is TGTGCCAGCCGACAGGTTTTGAATGAGCAGTTCTTC.

The chain links TRBV19 to TRBJ1-5, with D possibly TRBD1 on 6 matching bases. Germline loops: CDR1 LNHDA, CDR2 SQIVND (reference sequence). The V end lost 3 bases, the J end lost 3 bases, and 12 bases lay between the germline ends. This CDR3 is 15 amino acids long. CDR3 coding DNA: TGTGCCAGTAGTATTACACAGGGCCCCAATCAGCCCCAGCATTTT. This encodes CASSITQGPNQPQHF.

The rearrangement joins TRBV27 to TRBJ2-7; TRBD2 agrees at 7 bases. The V segment lost 3 bases and the J segment 5 bases; nucleotides outside the gene matches: 4. The germline gives CDR1 MNHEY, CDR2 SMNVEV (reference sequence). The CDR3 runs to 13 residues. CDR3 coding DNA: TGTGCCAGCAGTTTGACCCGGGGGGACGAGCAGTACTTC. Residues: CASSLTRGDEQYF.

This chain joins TRBV27 and TRBJ2-5; 10 bases line up with TRBD1. Trimming cost V 5 bases and J 5 bases; bases outside gene matches: 2. Germline lookup yields CDR1 MNHEY and CDR2 SMNVEV (reference sequence). The CDR3 loop spans 13 amino acids. CDR3 in amino acids: CASSDRGQETQYF. The CDR3 DNA reads TGTGCCAGCAGTGACAGGGGGCAGGAGACCCAGTACTTC.